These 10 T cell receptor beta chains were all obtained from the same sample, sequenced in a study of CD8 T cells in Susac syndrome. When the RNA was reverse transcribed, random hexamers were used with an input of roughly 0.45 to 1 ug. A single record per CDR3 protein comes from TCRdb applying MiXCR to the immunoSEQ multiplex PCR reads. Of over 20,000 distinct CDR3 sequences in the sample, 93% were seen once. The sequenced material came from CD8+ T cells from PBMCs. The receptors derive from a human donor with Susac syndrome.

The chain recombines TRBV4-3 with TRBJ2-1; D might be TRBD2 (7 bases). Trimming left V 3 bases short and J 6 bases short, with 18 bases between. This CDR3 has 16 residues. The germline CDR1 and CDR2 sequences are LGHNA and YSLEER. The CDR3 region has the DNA TGCGCCAGCAGCCACTCGCTGGGGGGGGCCGCCAATGAGCAGTTCTTC. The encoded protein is CASSHSLGGAANEQFF.

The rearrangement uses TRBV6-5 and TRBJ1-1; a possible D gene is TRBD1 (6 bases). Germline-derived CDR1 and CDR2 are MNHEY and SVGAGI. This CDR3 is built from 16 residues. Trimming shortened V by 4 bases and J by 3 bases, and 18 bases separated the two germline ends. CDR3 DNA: TGTGCCAGCAGTTCCGAGTCCAGGGGTGCGTACACTGAAGCTTTCTTT. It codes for CASSSESRGAYTEAFF.

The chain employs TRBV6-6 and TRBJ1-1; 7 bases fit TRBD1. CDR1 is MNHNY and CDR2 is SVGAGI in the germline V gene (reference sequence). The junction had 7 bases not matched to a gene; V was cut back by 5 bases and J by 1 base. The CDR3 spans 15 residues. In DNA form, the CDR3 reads TGTGCCAGCAGTGGCAGGGGGGCGGGGAACACTGAAGCTTTCTTT. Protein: CASSGRGAGNTEAFF.

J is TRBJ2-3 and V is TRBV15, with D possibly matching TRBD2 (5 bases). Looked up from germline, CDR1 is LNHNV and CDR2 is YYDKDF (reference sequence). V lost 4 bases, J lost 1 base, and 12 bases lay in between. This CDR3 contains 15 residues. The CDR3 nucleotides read TGTGCCACCAGCACCACCGACGGGGGCACAGATACGCAGTATTTT. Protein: CATSTTDGGTDTQYF. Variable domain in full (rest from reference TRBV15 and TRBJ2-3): DAMVIQNPRYQVTQFGKPVTLSCSQTLNHNVMYWYQQKSSQAPKLLFHYYDKDFNNEADTPDNFQSRRPNTSFCFLDIRSPGLGDTAMYLCATSTTDGGTDTQYFGPGTRLTVL.

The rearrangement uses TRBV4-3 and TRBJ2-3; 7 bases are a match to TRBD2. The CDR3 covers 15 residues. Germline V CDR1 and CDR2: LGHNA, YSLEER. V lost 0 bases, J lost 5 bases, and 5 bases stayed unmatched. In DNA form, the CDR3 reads TGCGCCAGCAGCCAAGATGGGGGGGGGATAGATACGCAGTATTTT. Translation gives CASSQDGGGIDTQYF.

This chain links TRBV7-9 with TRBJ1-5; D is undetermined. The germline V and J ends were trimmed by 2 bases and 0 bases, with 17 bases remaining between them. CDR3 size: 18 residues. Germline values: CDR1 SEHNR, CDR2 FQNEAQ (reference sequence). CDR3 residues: CASSLIADGEFSNQPQHF. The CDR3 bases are TGTGCCAGCAGCTTAATAGCGGACGGAGAGTTTAGCAATCAGCCCCAGCATTTT.

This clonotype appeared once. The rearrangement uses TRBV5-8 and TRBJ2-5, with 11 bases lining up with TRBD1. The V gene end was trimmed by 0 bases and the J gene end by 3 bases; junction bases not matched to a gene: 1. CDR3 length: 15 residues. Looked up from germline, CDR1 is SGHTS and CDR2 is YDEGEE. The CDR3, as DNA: TGTGCCAGCAGCTTGGGGACAGGGGGCGAAGAGACCCAGTACTTC. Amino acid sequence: CASSLGTGGEETQYF.

CDR3 protein: CSVVRTGRDEQYF. CDR3 DNA sequence: TGCAGCGTTGTCCGGACAGGGCGCGACGAGCAGTACTTC. This rearrangement joins TRBV29-1 to TRBJ2-7; TRBD1 matches 8 bases. Germline V gene data show CDR1 as SQVTM and CDR2 as ANQGSEA. Trimming removed 4 bases from V and 5 bases from J; junction bases left unmatched: 7. There are 13 residues in the CDR3.

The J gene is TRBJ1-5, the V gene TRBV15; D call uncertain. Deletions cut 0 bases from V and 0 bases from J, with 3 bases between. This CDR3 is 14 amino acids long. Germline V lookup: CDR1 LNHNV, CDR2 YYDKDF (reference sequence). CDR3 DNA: TGTGCCACCAGCAGAGAATTTAGCAATCAGCCCCAGCATTTT. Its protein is CATSREFSNQPQHF.

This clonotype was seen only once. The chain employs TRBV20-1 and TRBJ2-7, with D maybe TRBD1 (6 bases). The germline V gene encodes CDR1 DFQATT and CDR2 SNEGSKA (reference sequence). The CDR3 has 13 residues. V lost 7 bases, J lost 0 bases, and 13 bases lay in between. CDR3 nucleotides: TGCAGTGTCGAAAACAGGGACTCCTACGAGCAGTACTTC. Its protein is CSVENRDSYEQYF.